This T cell receptor beta chain was sequenced in a study of blood T cell repertoires in COVID-19. About the study: From T cells, B-cell-depleted T cells, or PBMCs came the material, which was cDNA or gDNA.

J lost 6 bases, V lost 3 bases, and 12 bases had no gene match. This CDR3 has 16 amino acids. Per germline, CDR1 SGDLS and CDR2 YYNGEE. Only in-frame clones appear in the TCRdb table, and some are missing; sequencing was by immunoSEQ multiplex PCR. Among 150,000 to 200,000 clones listed, around 84% were seen once. Cohort allocation depended upon clinical history that participants reported. The V and J genes are TRBV9 and TRBJ2-3; 8 positions match TRBD2. This sequence originates from a man aged 50 or older who had recovered from COVID-19. Sequenced sample: PBMCs or T cells enriched from blood (not recorded which). The CDR3 DNA sequence: TGTGCCAGCAGCGAGGGAACGGGGGGGATCTCGGATACGCAGTATTTT. Encoded protein: CASSEGTGGISDTQYF.